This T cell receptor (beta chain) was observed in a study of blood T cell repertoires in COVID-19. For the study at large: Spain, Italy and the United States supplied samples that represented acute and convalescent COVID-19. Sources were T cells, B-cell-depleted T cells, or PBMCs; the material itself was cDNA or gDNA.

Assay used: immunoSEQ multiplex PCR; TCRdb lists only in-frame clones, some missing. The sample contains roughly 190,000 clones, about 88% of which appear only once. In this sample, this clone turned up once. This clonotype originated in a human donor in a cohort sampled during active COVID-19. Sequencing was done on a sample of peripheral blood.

The CDR3 sequence: CASSQGRSSQQYF. For the CDR3, the DNA is TGTGCCAGCAGCCAAGGGAGGTCCAGTCAGCAGTACTTC. This chain connects TRBV3-1 (or the pseudogene TRBV3-2) to TRBJ2-7, with D possibly TRBD2 on 5 matching bases. Between the trimmed V and J ends, which lost 1 base and 8 bases, there was a span of 12 bases. Germline V gene data show CDR1 as LGHDT and CDR2 as YNNKEL (reference sequence). The CDR3 spans 13 residues.